This T cell receptor (beta chain) was identified in a study of blood T cell repertoires in COVID-19. Across the study: Sites in the United States, Italy and Spain provided acute and convalescent COVID-19 samples. The analysed material was cDNA or gDNA that came from T cells, B-cell-depleted T cells, or PBMCs.

The CDR3 is 17 amino acids. With 0 bases removed from V and 0 bases from J, the gap between germline ends came to 9 bases. From germline, CDR1 is SGHVS and CDR2 FNYEAQ. The authors' processing: Amplified reference gene primers provided the basis for estimating nucleated cell counts. Measured with immunoSEQ multiplex PCR; TCRdb has only the in-frame clones, and not every one. V and J calls and clone size are given by that table; D and trimming were obtained from the DNA. This table has around 700,000 clones, about 90% appearing once. The receptor was derived from a woman in her late teens or twenties with acute or convalescent COVID-19. The sample taken for sequencing was peripheral blood. The rearrangement links TRBV7-6 to TRBJ1-6; D might be TRBD1 (5 bases). CDR3 bases: TGTGCCAGCAGCTTAGCAGGGGCCAGCTCCTATAATTCACCCCTCCACTTT. It codes for CASSLAGASSYNSPLHF.